This T cell receptor beta chain was profiled in a study of blood T cell repertoires in COVID-19. The overall study: PBMCs, B-cell-depleted T cells, or T cells provided the cDNA or gDNA that made up the material.

Here immunoSEQ multiplex PCR was the method, and the copy in TCRdb shows in-frame clones only, minus some. The sample records around 250,000 clones, approximately 85% being singletons. V was clipped by 1 base and J by 3 bases, with 13 bases between them. The CDR3 is made up of 15 amino acids. The germline CDR1 and CDR2 sequences are SGHAT and FQNNGV. V is TRBV11-2 and J is TRBJ2-7; TRBD2 might be the D (6 bases). The source material was peripheral blood. The receptor was derived from a man aged 50 or older with active or convalescent COVID-19. The DNA of the CDR3 is TGTGCCAGCAGCTTAGGGGCGGGGCCCCTCTACGAGCAGTACTTC. As protein: CASSLGAGPLYEQYF. Together with reference TRBV11-2 and TRBJ2-7, the CDR3 gives the full variable domain: EAGVAQSPRYKIIEKRQSVAFWCNPISGHATLYWYQQILGQGPKLLIQFQNNGVVDDSQLPKDRFSAERLKGVDSTLKIQPAKLEDSAVYLCASSLGAGPLYEQYFGPGTRLTVT.